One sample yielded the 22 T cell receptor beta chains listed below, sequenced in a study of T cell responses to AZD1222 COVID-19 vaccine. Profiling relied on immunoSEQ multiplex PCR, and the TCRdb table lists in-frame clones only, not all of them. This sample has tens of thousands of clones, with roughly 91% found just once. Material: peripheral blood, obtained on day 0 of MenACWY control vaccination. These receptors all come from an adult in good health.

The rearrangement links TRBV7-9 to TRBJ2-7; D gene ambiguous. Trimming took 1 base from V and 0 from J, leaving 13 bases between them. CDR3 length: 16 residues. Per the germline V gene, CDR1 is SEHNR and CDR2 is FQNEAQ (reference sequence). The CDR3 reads CASSLERTVSSYEQYF. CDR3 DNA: TGTGCCAGCAGCTTAGAAAGGACGGTGAGCTCCTACGAGCAGTACTTC.

CDR3 nucleotides: TGTGCCAGCAGCTATGCACAGGCTAGCAATCAGCCCCAGCATTTT. Protein sequence: CASSYAQASNQPQHF. The chain employs TRBV7-2 and TRBJ1-5; D is perhaps TRBD1 (5 bases). CDR1 is SGHTA and CDR2 is FQGNSA in the germline V gene. V lost 4 bases, J lost 0 bases, and 10 bases lay in between. This CDR3 has 15 amino acids.

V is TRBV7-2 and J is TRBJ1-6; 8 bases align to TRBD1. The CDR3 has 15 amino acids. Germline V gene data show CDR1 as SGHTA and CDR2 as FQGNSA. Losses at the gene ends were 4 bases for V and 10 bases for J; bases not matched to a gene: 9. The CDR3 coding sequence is TGTGCCAGCAGCTCCTCAGGGGGCGCCAGGTCACCCCTCCACTTT. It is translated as CASSSSGGARSPLHF.

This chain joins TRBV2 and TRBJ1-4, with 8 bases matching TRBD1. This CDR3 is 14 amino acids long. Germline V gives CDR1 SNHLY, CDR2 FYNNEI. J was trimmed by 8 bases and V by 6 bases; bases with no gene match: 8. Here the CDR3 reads CASSPTGVWEKLFF. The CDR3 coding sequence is TGTGCCAGCAGCCCGACAGGGGTTTGGGAAAAACTGTTTTTT.

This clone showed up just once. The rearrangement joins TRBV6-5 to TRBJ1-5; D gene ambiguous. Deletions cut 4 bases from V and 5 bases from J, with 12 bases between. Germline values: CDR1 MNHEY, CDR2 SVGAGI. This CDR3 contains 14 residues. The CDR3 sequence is CASSFPSGDQPQHF. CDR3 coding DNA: TGTGCCAGCAGTTTCCCCAGTGGTGATCAGCCCCAGCATTTT.

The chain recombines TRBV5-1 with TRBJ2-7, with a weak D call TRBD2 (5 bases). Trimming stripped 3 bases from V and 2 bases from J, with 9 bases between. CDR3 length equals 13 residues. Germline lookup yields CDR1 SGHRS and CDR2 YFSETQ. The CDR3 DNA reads TGCGCCAGCAGCTGGGAGATTACCTACGAGCAGTACTTC. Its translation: CASSWEITYEQYF.

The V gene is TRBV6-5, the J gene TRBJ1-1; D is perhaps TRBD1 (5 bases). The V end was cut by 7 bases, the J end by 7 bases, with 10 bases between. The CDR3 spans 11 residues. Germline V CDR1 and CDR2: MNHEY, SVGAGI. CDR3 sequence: CASTQGVEAFF. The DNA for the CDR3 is TGTGCCAGCACCCAGGGCGTTGAAGCTTTCTTT.

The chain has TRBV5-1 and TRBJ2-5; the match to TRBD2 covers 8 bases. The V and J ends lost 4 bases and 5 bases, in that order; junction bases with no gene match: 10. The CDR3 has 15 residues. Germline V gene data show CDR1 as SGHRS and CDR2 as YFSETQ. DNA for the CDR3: TGCGCCAGCAGCCTCTCCGGGGGGGATCGTGAGACCCAGTACTTC. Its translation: CASSLSGGDRETQYF.

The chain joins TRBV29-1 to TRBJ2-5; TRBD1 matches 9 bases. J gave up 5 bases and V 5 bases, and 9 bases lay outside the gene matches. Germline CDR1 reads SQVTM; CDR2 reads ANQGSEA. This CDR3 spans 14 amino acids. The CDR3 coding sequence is TGCAGCGTTCGTACAGGGGGCTCGGGGGAGACCCAGTACTTC. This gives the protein CSVRTGGSGETQYF. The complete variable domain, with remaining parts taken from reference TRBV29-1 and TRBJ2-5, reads SAVISQKPSRDICQRGTSLTIQCQVDSQVTMMFWYRQQPGQSLTLIATANQGSEATYESGFVIDKFPISRPNLTFSTLTVSNMSPEDSSIYLCSVRTGGSGETQYFGPGTRLLVL.

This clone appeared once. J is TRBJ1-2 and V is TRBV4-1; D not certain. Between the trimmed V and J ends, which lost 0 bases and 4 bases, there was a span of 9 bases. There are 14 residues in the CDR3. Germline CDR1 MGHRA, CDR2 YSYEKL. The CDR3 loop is CASSQDRTSYGYTF. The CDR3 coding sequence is TGCGCCAGCAGCCAAGATCGGACGTCCTATGGCTACACCTTC.

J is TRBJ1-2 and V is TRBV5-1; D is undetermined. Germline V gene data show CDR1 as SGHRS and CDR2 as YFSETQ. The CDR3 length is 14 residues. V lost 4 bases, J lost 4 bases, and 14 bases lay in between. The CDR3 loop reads CASSPTDRAYGYTF. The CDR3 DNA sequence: TGCGCCAGCAGCCCAACGGACCGAGCCTATGGCTACACCTTC.

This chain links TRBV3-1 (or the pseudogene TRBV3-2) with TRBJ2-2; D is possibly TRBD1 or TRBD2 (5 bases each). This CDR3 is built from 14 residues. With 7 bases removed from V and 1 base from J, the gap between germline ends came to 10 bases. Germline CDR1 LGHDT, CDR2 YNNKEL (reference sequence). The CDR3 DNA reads TGTGCCAGCATCGGGGACGGGAACACCGGGGAGCTGTTTTTT. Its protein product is CASIGDGNTGELFF.

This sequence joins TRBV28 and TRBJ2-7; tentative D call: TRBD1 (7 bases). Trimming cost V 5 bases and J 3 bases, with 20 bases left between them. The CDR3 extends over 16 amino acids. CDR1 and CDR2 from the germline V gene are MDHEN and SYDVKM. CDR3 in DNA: TGTGCCAGCAGTACCATCGGTGCAGGGGGAGGCTACGAGCAGTACTTC. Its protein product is CASSTIGAGGGYEQYF.

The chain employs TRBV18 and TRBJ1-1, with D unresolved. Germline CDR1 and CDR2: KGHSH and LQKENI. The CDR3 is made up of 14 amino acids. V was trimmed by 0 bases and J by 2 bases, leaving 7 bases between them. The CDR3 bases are TGTGCCAGCTCACCACCTTCAGTTAACACTGAAGCTTTCTTT. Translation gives CASSPPSVNTEAFF. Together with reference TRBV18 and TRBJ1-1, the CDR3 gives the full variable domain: NAGVMQNPRHLVRRRGQEARLRCSPMKGHSHVYWYRQLPEEGLKFMVYLQKENIIDESGMPKERFSAEFPKEGPSILRIQQVVRGDSAAYFCASSPPSVNTEAFFGQGTRLTVV.

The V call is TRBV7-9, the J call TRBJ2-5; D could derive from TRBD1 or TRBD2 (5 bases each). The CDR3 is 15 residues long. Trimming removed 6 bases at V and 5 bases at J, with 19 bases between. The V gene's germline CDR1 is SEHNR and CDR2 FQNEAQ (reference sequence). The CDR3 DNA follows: TGTGCCAGCAGTTCCGAGAGAGTTTGGGGGGAGACCCAGTACTTC. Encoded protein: CASSSERVWGETQYF.

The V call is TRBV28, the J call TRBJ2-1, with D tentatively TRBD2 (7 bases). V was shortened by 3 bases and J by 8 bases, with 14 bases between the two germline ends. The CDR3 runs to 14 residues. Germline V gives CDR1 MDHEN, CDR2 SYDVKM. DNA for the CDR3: TGTGCCAGCAGTTTGAAGGCGGGGGCCCATGAGCAGTTCTTC. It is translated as CASSLKAGAHEQFF.

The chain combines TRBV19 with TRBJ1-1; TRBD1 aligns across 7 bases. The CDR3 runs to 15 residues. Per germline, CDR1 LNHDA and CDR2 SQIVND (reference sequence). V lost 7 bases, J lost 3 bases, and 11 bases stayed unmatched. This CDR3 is CASMAVGTVYTEAFF. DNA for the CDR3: TGTGCCAGTATGGCGGTCGGGACAGTGTACACTGAAGCTTTCTTT.

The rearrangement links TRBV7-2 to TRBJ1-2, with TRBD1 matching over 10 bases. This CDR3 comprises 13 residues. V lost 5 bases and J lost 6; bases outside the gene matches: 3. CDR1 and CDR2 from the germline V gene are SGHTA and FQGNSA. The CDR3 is CASSRDRGHGYTF. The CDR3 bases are TGTGCCAGCAGCCGGGACAGGGGCCATGGCTACACCTTC.

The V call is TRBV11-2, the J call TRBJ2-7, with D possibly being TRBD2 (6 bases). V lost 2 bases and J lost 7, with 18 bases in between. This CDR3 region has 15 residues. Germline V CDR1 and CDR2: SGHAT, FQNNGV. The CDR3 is CASSLSPRTGVEQYF. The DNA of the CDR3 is TGTGCCAGCAGCTTATCTCCCCGGACGGGGGTTGAGCAGTACTTC.

The CDR3 protein is CASSSTMAETQYF. CDR3 bases: TGTGCCAGCAGTTCGACCATGGCCGAGACCCAGTACTTC. The gene calls are TRBV12-3 or TRBV12-4 and TRBJ2-5; D remains ambiguous. Trimming removed 4 bases from V and 5 bases from J, with 11 bases in between. This CDR3 is 13 amino acids long.

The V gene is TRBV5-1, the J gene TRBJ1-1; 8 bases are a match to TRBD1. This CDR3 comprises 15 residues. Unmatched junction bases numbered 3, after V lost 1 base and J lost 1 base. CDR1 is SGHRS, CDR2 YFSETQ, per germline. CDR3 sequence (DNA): TGCGCCAGCAGCTTGCGGACAGGGAGGAACACTGAAGCTTTCTTT. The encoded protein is CASSLRTGRNTEAFF.

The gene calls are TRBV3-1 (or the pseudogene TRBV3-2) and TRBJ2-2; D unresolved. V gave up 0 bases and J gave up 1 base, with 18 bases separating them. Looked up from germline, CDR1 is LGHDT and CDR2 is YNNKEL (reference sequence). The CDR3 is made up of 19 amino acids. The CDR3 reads CASSQDLTGQPLNTGELFF. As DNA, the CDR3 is TGTGCCAGCAGCCAAGATCTTACCGGGCAGCCCTTGAACACCGGGGAGCTGTTTTTT.